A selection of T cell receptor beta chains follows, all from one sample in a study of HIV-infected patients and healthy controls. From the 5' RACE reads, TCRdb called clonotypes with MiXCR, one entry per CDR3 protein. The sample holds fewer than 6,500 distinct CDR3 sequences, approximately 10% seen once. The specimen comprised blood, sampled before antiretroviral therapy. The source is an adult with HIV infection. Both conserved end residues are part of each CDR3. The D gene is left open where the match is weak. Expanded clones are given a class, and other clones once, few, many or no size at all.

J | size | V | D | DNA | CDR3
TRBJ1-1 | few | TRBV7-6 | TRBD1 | TGTGCCAGCAGCATACGGACAGGGAACACTGAAGCTTTCTTT | CASSIRTGNTEAFF
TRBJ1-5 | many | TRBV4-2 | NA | TGTGCCAGCAGCCAAGAACACGGAAGGGGTCAGCCCCAGCATTTT | CASSQEHGRGQPQHF
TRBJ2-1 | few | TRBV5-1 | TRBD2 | TGCGCCAGCAGCTCGGGACTAGCGGGCTACAATGAGCAGTTCTTC | CASSSGLAGYNEQFF
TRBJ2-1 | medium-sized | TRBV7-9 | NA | TGTGCCAGCAGCCCTTTCAGCGGTATGAATGAGCAGTTCTTC | CASSPFSGMNEQFF
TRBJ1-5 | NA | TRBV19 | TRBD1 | TGTGCCAGTAGTACAGTTACAGGGGGCAGACAGCCCCAGCATTTT | CASSTVTGGRQPQHF
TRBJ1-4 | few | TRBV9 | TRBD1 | TGTGCCAGCAGCGCATGGGACAGAACTAATGAAAAACTGTTTTTT | CASSAWDRTNEKLFF
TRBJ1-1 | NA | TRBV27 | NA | TGTGCCAGCAGTTTCCGCGTCGGGAACACTGAAGCTTTCTTT | CASSFRVGNTEAFF
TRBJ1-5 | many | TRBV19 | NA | TGTGCCAGTAGTATTGCACAGGGAGGAAGCAATCAGCCCCAGCATTTT | CASSIAQGGSNQPQHF
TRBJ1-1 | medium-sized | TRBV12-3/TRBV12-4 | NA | TGTGCCAGCAGTTTGGTCGAATTGAACACTGAAGCTTTCTTT | CASSLVELNTEAFF
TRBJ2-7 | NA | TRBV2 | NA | TGTGCCAGCAGTGCCGAGGGGGCGGGGGCCTACGAGCAGTACTTC | CASSAEGAGAYEQYF
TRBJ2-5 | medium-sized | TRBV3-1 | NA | TGTGCCAGCAGCCAAGACCCTGAGTACCAAGAGACCCAGTACTTC | CASSQDPEYQETQYF
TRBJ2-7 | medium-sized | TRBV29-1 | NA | TGCAGCGTTCGTAGGGACACCTACGAGCAGTACTTC | CSVRRDTYEQYF
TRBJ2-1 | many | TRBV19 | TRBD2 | TGTGCCAGTAGTTTGCTAGCGGGAGAGTTCAATGAGCAGTTCTTC | CASSLLAGEFNEQFF
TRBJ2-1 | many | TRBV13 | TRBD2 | TGTGCCAGCAGCTTACTAGCGGGAGGGAACAATGAGCAGTTCTTC | CASSLLAGGNNEQFF
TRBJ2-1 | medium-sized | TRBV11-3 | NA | TGTGCCAGCAGCCACAAACCCCTATCGGGGGAGCAGTTCTTC | CASSHKPLSGEQFF
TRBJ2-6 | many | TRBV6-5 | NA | TGTGCCAGCAGTCGCAACTCTGGGGCCAACGTCCTGACTTTC | CASSRNSGANVLTF
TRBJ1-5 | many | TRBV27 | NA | TGTGCCAGCAGTCCCATGGGGGAGAGCCTCCAGCATTTT | CASSPMGESLQHF
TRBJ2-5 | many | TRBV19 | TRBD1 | TGTGCCAGTAGTAGACCGGGACAGAGAGGGCAAGAGACCCAGTACTTC | CASSRPGQRGQETQYF
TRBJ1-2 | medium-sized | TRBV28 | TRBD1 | TGTGCCTGTGGGACAGTATCTTTCTATGGCTACACCTTC | CACGTVSFYGYTF
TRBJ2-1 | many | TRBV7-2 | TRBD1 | TGTGCCAGCAGCCCCCGGGACAGGGGTTCCGATGAGCAGTTCTTC | CASSPRDRGSDEQFF
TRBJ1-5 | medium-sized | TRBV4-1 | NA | TGCGCCAGCAGCCTCGTAGGCCGGCATAAAGGCAATCAGCCCCAGCATTTT | CASSLVGRHKGNQPQHF
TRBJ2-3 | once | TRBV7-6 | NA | TGTGCCAGCAGCTTAGACACAGATACGCAGTATTTT | CASSLDTDTQYF
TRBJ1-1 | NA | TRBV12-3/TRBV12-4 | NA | TGTGCCAGCAGTCCCCCCGGAGGGGCGACGTACACTGAAGCTTTCTTT | CASSPPGGATYTEAFF
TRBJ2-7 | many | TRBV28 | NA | TGTGCCAGCACAGGGCCAGACTCCTACGAGCAGTACTTC | CASTGPDSYEQYF
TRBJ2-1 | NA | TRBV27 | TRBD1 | TGTGCCAGCAGTTTCGTTAGTGTAGGGGACAGGGTTTACAATGAGCAGTTCTTC | CASSFVSVGDRVYNEQFF
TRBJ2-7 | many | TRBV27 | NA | TGTGCCAGCAGTCGAACCCGGACAGCCTACGAGCAGTACTTC | CASSRTRTAYEQYF
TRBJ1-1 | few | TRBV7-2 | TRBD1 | TGTGCCAGCAACAAATATCAGGGGGCTGAAGCTTTCTTT | CASNKYQGAEAFF
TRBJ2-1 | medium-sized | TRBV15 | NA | TGTGCCACCGGGATACGGGGCTTCGAATCAGAGCAGTTCTTC | CATGIRGFESEQFF
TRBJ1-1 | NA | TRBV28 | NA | TGTGCCAGCAGTTTTTACAGGGAGGGGACTGAAGCTTTCTTT | CASSFYREGTEAFF
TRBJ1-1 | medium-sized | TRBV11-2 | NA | TGTGCCAGCAGCTTAGGGACGATAATACCTGAAGCTTTCTTT | CASSLGTIIPEAFF
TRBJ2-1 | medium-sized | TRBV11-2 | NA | TGTGCCAGCAGCTTACTGGCCAGTTACAATGAGCAGTTCTTC | CASSLLASYNEQFF
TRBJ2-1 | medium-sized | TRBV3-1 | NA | TGTGCCAGCAGCCCGGAGGGAGTGTATGATGAGCAGTTCTTC | CASSPEGVYDEQFF
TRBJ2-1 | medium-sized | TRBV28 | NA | TGTGCCAGCAGACGCCCGTTCGACAATGAGCAGTTCTTC | CASRRPFDNEQFF
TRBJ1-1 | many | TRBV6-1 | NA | TGTGCCAGCAGATGGGGGAACACTGAAGCTTTCTTT | CASRWGNTEAFF